This TCR beta chain emerged from a study of blood T cells in healthy people across ages. For the second PCR, which ran for about 7 to 11 cycles, a sample-barcoded 5' primer and a J-beta primer mix were used. Unique molecular identifiers of 12 random nucleotides labeled each cDNA. TCRdb re-derived calls from the 5' RACE reads in MiXCR, one entry per CDR3 protein. The top ten hold 22% of the sample, which has more than 650,000 distinct CDR3 sequences, about a fifth seen once. Each sample yielded at least 6 million isolated PBMCs. Study conclusions and caveats: Both higher diversity and more naive CD4+ cells marked long-lived donors when set against aged donors. Among T cells, TCR beta diversity per million cells dropped roughly linearly as age rose.

The CDR3 sequence is 17 residues long. V was pared by 3 bases and J by 4 bases, with 19 bases between. From germline, CDR1 is KGHSH and CDR2 LQKENI. This clonotype was seen only a few times. Its antigen is unidentified. The chain combines TRBV18 with TRBJ1-5; D gene uncertain. The sample comprised blood. The TCR comes from a man in his 70s in good health. CDR3 sequence: CASSPAGPATLNQPQHF. Here the CDR3 DNA reads TGTGCCAGCTCACCGGCGGGTCCTGCTACTTTGAATCAGCCCCAGCATTTT.